Listed below are T cell receptor beta chains from one sample, sequenced in a study of tumor-infiltrating lymphocytes in localized non-small cell lung cancer. The repertoire was sequenced with immunoSEQ multiplex PCR; TCRdb's copy has only in-frame clones and lacks some. The top ten hold over 7% of the sample, which has about 12,000 clones, approximately 84% seen once. Material for sequencing was lung tumor tissue. Every receptor here comes from a human donor with non-small cell lung cancer. The CDR3 runs from the conserved cysteine through the conserved F or W.

j_call v_call cdr3_aa
TRBJ2-5 TRBV1 CTSSQGLAEETQYF
TRBJ2-2 TRBV18 CASSPGTKDTGELFF
TRBJ2-3 TRBV27 CASSFTSGTDTQYF
TRBJ1-5 TRBV19 CASTLKGTGGLPQHF
TRBJ2-3 TRBV30 CAWNPGLAGDTQYF
TRBJ1-5 TRBV28 CASSSRRESNQPQHF
TRBJ2-1 TRBV9 CASSVETTYNEQFF
TRBJ2-5 TRBV7-9 CASSFSQETQYF
TRBJ1-1 TRBV19 CASSIHGTGDTEAFF
TRBJ1-1 TRBV19 CASSKTRGNTEAFF
TRBJ1-2 TRBV11-2 CASSLKRQGFGYTF
TRBJ2-1 TRBV7-9 CASSPQGPEQFF